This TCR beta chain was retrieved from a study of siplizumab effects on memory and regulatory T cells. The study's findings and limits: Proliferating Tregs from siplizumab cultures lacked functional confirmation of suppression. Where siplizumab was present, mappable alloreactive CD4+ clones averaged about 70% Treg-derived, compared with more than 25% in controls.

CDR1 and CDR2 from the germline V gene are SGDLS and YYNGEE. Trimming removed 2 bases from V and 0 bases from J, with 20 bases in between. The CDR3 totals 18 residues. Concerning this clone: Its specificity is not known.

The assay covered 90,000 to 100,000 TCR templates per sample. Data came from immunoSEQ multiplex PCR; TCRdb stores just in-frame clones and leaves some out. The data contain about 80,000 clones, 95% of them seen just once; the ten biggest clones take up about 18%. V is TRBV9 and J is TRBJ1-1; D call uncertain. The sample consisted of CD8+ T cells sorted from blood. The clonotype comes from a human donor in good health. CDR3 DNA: TGTGCCAGCAGCGTGTACCCCATGGGCACCTTCATGAACACTGAAGCTTTCTTT. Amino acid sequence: CASSVYPMGTFMNTEAFF.